The 10 T cell receptor beta chains reported below all come from one sample, sequenced in a study of cytomegalovirus exposure and HLA in healthy donors. The study ran its PCR with 60 Vbeta and 13 Jbeta primers. Repertoires were generated with immunoSEQ multiplex PCR, while TCRdb's copy carries only in-frame clones and drops some. The sample contains around 170,000 clones, around 80% of which appear only once. Sequenced input: PBMCs. These TCRs come from a girl under 18 in good health and CMV-seropositive.

The chain is built from TRBV5-1 and TRBJ2-7; TRBD2 agrees at 13 bases. Per the germline V gene, CDR1 is SGHRS and CDR2 is YFSETQ. The CDR3 totals 19 residues. The ends lost 1 base at V and 1 base at J; junction bases unmatched: 11. In DNA form, the CDR3 reads TGCGCCAGCAGCTTGCAGCCCTCCAGGACTAGCGGGAGTTCCTACGAGCAGTACTTC. Amino acids: CASSLQPSRTSGSSYEQYF.

This clone was seen only a few times. The chain combines TRBV6-1 with TRBJ1-2; the D gene is possibly TRBD1 (5 bases). Germline V CDR1 and CDR2: MNHNS, SASEGT. This CDR3 spans 14 amino acids. V lost 7 bases and J lost 2, with 14 bases in between. The CDR3 nucleotides are TGTGCCAGCACCCCCACCAGGGCCAACTATGGCTACACCTTC. Amino acid sequence: CASTPTRANYGYTF.

This clone is a singleton in its sample. The chain couples TRBV15 to TRBJ2-1; tentatively, D is TRBD2 (7 bases). The germline V and J ends were trimmed by 1 base and 9 bases, with 19 bases remaining between them. There are 16 residues in the CDR3. Germline-derived CDR1 and CDR2 are LNHNV and YYDKDF (reference sequence). CDR3 nucleotide sequence: TGTGCCACCAGCAGAGCCGGGGGGCGCGGGCAAATTGAGCAGTTCTTC. It encodes CATSRAGGRGQIEQFF.

The rearrangement joins TRBV18 to TRBJ2-2; TRBD2 might be the D (5 bases). V gave up 2 bases and J gave up 1 base, with 11 bases separating them. Germline CDR1 and CDR2: KGHSH and LQKENI. The length of the CDR3 is 16 residues. The chain's CDR3 is CASSPVIARNTGELFF. The CDR3 DNA is TGTGCCAGCTCACCAGTAATAGCGAGGAACACCGGGGAGCTGTTTTTT.

The chain is built from TRBV9 and TRBJ2-7; 9 nucleotides align to TRBD2. The CDR3 loop spans 15 amino acids. Germline CDR1 reads SGDLS; CDR2 reads YYNGEE. J was trimmed by 2 bases and V by 1 base; bases with no gene match: 4. The CDR3 sequence: CASSVSSGGTYEQYF. In nucleotides, the CDR3 is TGTGCCAGCAGCGTAAGCAGCGGGGGGACCTACGAGCAGTACTTC.

The V and J genes are TRBV7-2 and TRBJ2-7; weak D call: TRBD2 (6 bases). Germline CDR1 reads SGHTA; CDR2 reads FQGNSA. CDR3 length equals 15 residues. Trimming shortened V by 3 bases and J by 0 bases, and 12 bases separated the two germline ends. Here the CDR3 DNA reads TGTGCCAGCAGCTTCTCCGGGAGTAGCTCCTACGAGCAGTACTTC. Translated, it gives CASSFSGSSSYEQYF.

The chain carries TRBV4-1 and TRBJ2-7; D is ambiguous. This CDR3 is 12 amino acids long. Germline V gene data show CDR1 as MGHRA and CDR2 as YSYEKL. V was trimmed by 1 base and J by 3 bases, leaving 4 bases between them. The CDR3 DNA is TGCGCCAGCAGCCAAGTCGGCTACGAGCAGTACTTC. Translated: CASSQVGYEQYF.

This rearrangement joins TRBV7-2 to TRBJ2-7; the match to TRBD1 covers 8 bases. The CDR3 has 15 amino acids. Unmatched junction bases numbered 11, after V lost 4 bases and J lost 6 bases. From germline, CDR1 is SGHTA and CDR2 FQGNSA. CDR3 DNA sequence: TGTGCCAGCAGCTGGAGGCCGGACAGGGCGTCCGAGCAGTACTTC. This codes for CASSWRPDRASEQYF.

There are a few counts of this clone. V gene TRBV7-9 combines with J gene TRBJ2-7; maybe TRBD2 (5 bases). V was clipped by 3 bases and J by 0 bases, with 12 bases between them. This CDR3 is 15 amino acids long. Germline V gene data show CDR1 as SEHNR and CDR2 as FQNEAQ (reference sequence). The CDR3 sequence: CASSLVLGSSYEQYF. In DNA form, the CDR3 reads TGTGCCAGCAGCTTGGTGCTAGGGAGCTCCTACGAGCAGTACTTC.

The rearrangement links TRBV27 to TRBJ2-3, with 12 bases fitting TRBD2. The trim removed 5 bases at V and 3 bases at J, leaving 6 bases unmatched. CDR1 MNHEY and CDR2 SMNVEV come from the germline V gene (reference sequence). This CDR3 spans 16 amino acids. The CDR3 DNA follows: TGTGCCAGCAGTCCTGCTAGCGGGAGGGGGACAGATACGCAGTATTTT. It specifies CASSPASGRGTDTQYF.